The 32 T cell receptor beta chains presented below share a single source sample, sequenced in a study of shared clonotypes between healthy human individuals. Naive CD8 cells, CD45RO-negative and positively selected for CCR7, excluded terminally differentiated effector memory CD45RA+ cells. Profiling relied on immunoSEQ multiplex PCR, and the TCRdb table lists in-frame clones only, not all of them. The profile shows around 2.1 million clones, roughly 91% of them singletons. Sequencing was done on a sample of naive CD8+ T cells from PBMCs. These receptors were collected from a man younger than 35 in good health. Some clones in this sample may be carry-over from other donors' samples.

The V and J genes are TRBV27 and TRBJ2-7; 8 bases are a match to TRBD2. The CDR3 has 19 amino acids. Germline loops: CDR1 MNHEY, CDR2 SMNVEV (reference sequence). Trimming at V came to 5 bases and at J to 1 base, leaving 19 bases not matched to a gene. The CDR3 reads CASSRASGGNYYLSYEQYF. The CDR3 DNA sequence: TGTGCCAGCAGTCGGGCCTCGGGAGGGAACTATTACCTATCCTACGAGCAGTACTTC.

The chain is built from TRBV14 and TRBJ2-1; maybe TRBD1 (6 bases). Trimming took off 2 bases at V and 1 base at J, with 12 bases between the two ends. CDR1 is SGHDN and CDR2 is FVKESK in the germline V gene. This CDR3 comprises 16 residues. The CDR3 bases are TGTGCCAGCAGCCAATGGCCGGACAGTTCCTACAATGAGCAGTTCTTC. This translates into CASSQWPDSSYNEQFF.

The chain employs TRBV9 and TRBJ2-7; D may be TRBD1 or TRBD2 (5 bases each). The CDR3 loop spans 14 amino acids. Trimming stripped 0 bases from V and 7 bases from J, with 14 bases between. From germline, CDR1 is SGDLS and CDR2 YYNGEE. The CDR3 sequence: CASSVEADTREQYF. In nucleotides, the CDR3 is TGTGCCAGCAGCGTAGAAGCGGACACGCGTGAGCAGTACTTC.

This clone was found once. This sequence joins TRBV5-5 and TRBJ1-4; the D is unclear. The CDR3 consists of 16 residues. Trimming took off 4 bases at V and 0 bases at J, with 13 bases between the two ends. Germline CDR1 is SGHKS and CDR2 is YYEKEE (reference sequence). The CDR3 DNA is TGTGCCAGCAGCCCATCGTATTTTGCAACTAATGAAAAACTGTTTTTT. Translated: CASSPSYFATNEKLFF.

V gene TRBV7-2 combines with J gene TRBJ1-4, with 8 nucleotides matching TRBD1. Germline V CDR1 and CDR2: SGHTA, FQGNSA. V shed 5 bases and J 7 bases; nucleotides not matched to a gene: 9. This CDR3 spans 15 amino acids. The CDR3 DNA follows: TGTGCCAGCAGCCCAGGTCAGGGGGCCTTTGAAAAACTGTTTTTT. Encoded protein: CASSPGQGAFEKLFF.

To note about this clone: In the same sample, other DNA sequences code for this CDR3. The gene calls are TRBV27 and TRBJ2-3; D uncertain. Germline loops: CDR1 MNHEY, CDR2 SMNVEV (reference sequence). Trimming pared 5 bases from V and 5 bases from J, leaving 5 bases between. The CDR3 consists of 11 residues. Here the CDR3 DNA reads TGTGCCAGCAGTCCTGGAGATACGCAGTATTTT. Protein: CASSPGDTQYF.

The V call is TRBV7-2, the J call TRBJ2-1; perhaps TRBD2 as D (6 bases). The CDR3 runs 11 residues. Germline V lookup: CDR1 SGHTA, CDR2 FQGNSA. The ends were cut back, 4 bases at V and 13 bases at J, with 11 bases in the middle. The CDR3 sequence: CASSSGTLQFF. The CDR3 DNA follows: TGTGCCAGCAGCTCCGGGACTCTTCAGTTCTTC.

The J gene is TRBJ2-7, the V gene TRBV4-2, with 10 bases matching TRBD1. CDR3 length: 19 amino acids. Germline assignment: CDR1 LGHNA and CDR2 YNFKEQ. The V gene end was trimmed by 1 base and the J gene end by 0 bases; junction bases not matched to a gene: 12. The DNA for the CDR3 is TGTGCCAGCAGCCAAGTGGGACAGGGGCCGGAGTTAACCTCCTACGAGCAGTACTTC. This gives the protein CASSQVGQGPELTSYEQYF.

The table lists this clone with a count of one. The V call is TRBV9, the J call TRBJ2-3, with 7 nucleotides matching TRBD2. This CDR3 region has 15 residues. Germline-derived CDR1 and CDR2 are SGDLS and YYNGEE. V dropped 2 bases and J dropped 4; count of bases not matched to a gene: 7. The CDR3 sequence is CASSVSGTRADTQYF. CDR3 coding DNA: TGTGCCAGCAGCGTCAGCGGGACCCGGGCAGATACGCAGTATTTT.

The V and J genes are TRBV27 and TRBJ2-7; TRBD1 aligns across 11 bases. This CDR3 region has 15 residues. J gave up 6 bases and V 3 bases, and 7 bases lay outside the gene matches. Per germline, CDR1 MNHEY and CDR2 SMNVEV (reference sequence). The CDR3 spells CASSFGTGGTFEQYF. The CDR3 DNA follows: TGTGCCAGCAGTTTCGGGACAGGGGGGACCTTCGAGCAGTACTTC.

This chain joins TRBV4-1 and TRBJ1-2, with no clear D. V lost 0 bases and J lost 2, with 10 bases in between. The CDR3 totals 15 residues. Germline V gene data show CDR1 as MGHRA and CDR2 as YSYEKL. The CDR3 sequence: CASSQDLSGNYGYTF. The CDR3 DNA sequence: TGCGCCAGCAGCCAAGATCTCTCAGGAAACTATGGCTACACCTTC.

The chain joins TRBV11-2 to TRBJ2-7; D unclear. V was cut by 1 base and J by 0 bases, with 4 bases left in between. CDR1 is SGHAT, CDR2 FQNNGV, per germline. There are 13 residues in the CDR3. The CDR3 reads CASSLVISYEQYF. In DNA, the CDR3 is TGTGCCAGCAGCTTAGTAATCTCCTACGAGCAGTACTTC. Looking up the rest from reference TRBV11-2 and TRBJ2-7 gives the full variable domain: EAGVAQSPRYKIIEKRQSVAFWCNPISGHATLYWYQQILGQGPKLLIQFQNNGVVDDSQLPKDRFSAERLKGVDSTLKIQPAKLEDSAVYLCASSLVISYEQYFGPGTRLTVT.

The chain combines TRBV7-9 with TRBJ2-7; the match to TRBD1 covers 8 bases. Germline V gives CDR1 SEHNR, CDR2 FQNEAQ (reference sequence). With V trimmed by 5 bases and J by 2 bases, 11 bases remained unmatched. The CDR3 has 16 residues. Here the CDR3 DNA reads TGTGCCAGCAGCCCATCTCGGGACAGGATGGCCTACGAGCAGTACTTC. Its protein product is CASSPSRDRMAYEQYF.

In its sample, this clone was seen once. The rearrangement uses TRBV6-5 and TRBJ1-4; TRBD1 matches 7 bases. The ends lost 7 bases at V and 8 bases at J; junction bases unmatched: 10. CDR3 length: 14 residues. Per germline, CDR1 MNHEY and CDR2 SVGAGI. DNA for the CDR3: TGTGCCAGCACCATGTTAGGGGGCGGCGAAAAACTGTTTTTT. Translated, it gives CASTMLGGGEKLFF.

J is TRBJ2-7 and V is TRBV11-2; a possible D gene is TRBD1 (7 bases). CDR1 SGHAT and CDR2 FQNNGV come from the germline V gene. Trimming removed 8 bases from V and 0 bases from J, with 17 bases in between. The CDR3 is made up of 15 amino acids. The CDR3 region is CASLRAGGSSYEQYF. The CDR3 nucleotides read TGTGCCAGCTTACGGGCAGGGGGGAGCTCCTACGAGCAGTACTTC.

The gene calls are TRBV7-8 and TRBJ1-1; D call uncertain. Germline CDR1 reads SGHVS; CDR2 reads FQNEAQ. The CDR3 spans 15 residues. Deletions cut 2 bases from V and 0 bases from J, with 10 bases between. In DNA, the CDR3 is TGTGCCAGCAGCTTACGGGAGGCGATGAACACTGAAGCTTTCTTT. It is translated as CASSLREAMNTEAFF.

The rearrangement uses TRBV6-5 and TRBJ2-7; 12 nucleotides line up with TRBD2. Looked up from germline, CDR1 is MNHEY and CDR2 is SVGAGI. This CDR3 region has 12 residues. J gave up 6 bases and V 9 bases, and 3 bases lay outside the gene matches. The CDR3 spells CASRLAGAEQYF. The DNA for the CDR3 is TGTGCCAGTCGACTAGCGGGAGCCGAGCAGTACTTC.

The chain is built from TRBV21-1 and TRBJ1-5; the table's D gene call, TRBD1, was not cross checked with the DNA. TRBV21-1 is a recognized pseudogene. There are 18 residues in the CDR3. The CDR3 is CASSKPGQGLYSNQPQHF. CDR3 DNA sequence: TGTGCCAGCAGCAAACCGGGACAGGGACTCTATAGCAATCAGCCCCAGCATTTT.

The chain is built from TRBV7-9 and TRBJ2-3; tentative D call: TRBD1 (6 bases). With 4 bases removed from V and 2 bases from J, the gap between germline ends came to 16 bases. CDR1 is SEHNR, CDR2 FQNEAQ, per germline (reference sequence). This CDR3 comprises 16 residues. This chain's CDR3 is CASSSSLDRTTDTQYF. The DNA of the CDR3 is TGTGCCAGCAGCTCGAGCCTGGACAGAACCACAGATACGCAGTATTTT.

The rearrangement joins TRBV9 to TRBJ2-7; 9 bases align to TRBD1. The CDR3 is made up of 17 amino acids. The V segment lost 0 bases and the J segment 0 bases; nucleotides outside the gene matches: 7. Germline V gene sequence: CDR1 SGDLS, CDR2 YYNGEE. The DNA of the CDR3 is TGTGCCAGCAGCGTAGGTCCCGGGACAGGGACCTCCTACGAGCAGTACTTC. It specifies CASSVGPGTGTSYEQYF.

The V call is TRBV28, the J call TRBJ2-7; D may match TRBD1 or TRBD2 (6 bases each). Germline values: CDR1 MDHEN, CDR2 SYDVKM. The CDR3 runs 14 residues. The V end was cut by 1 base, the J end by 3 bases, with 10 bases between. CDR3 in amino acids: CASSLYGGLYEQYF. DNA of the CDR3: TGTGCCAGCAGTTTATATGGGGGGCTCTACGAGCAGTACTTC.

For this clone: Other DNA sequences in this sample translate to the same CDR3. The chain couples TRBV5-4 to TRBJ1-2; D remains unclear. The CDR3 has 12 amino acids. V was shortened by 4 bases and J by 5 bases, with 9 bases between the two germline ends. Germline CDR1 SGHNT, CDR2 YYREEE (reference sequence). The CDR3 DNA follows: TGTGCCAGCAGCCCGGGCGGGTATGGCTACACCTTC. Its translation: CASSPGGYGYTF. The full variable domain, with the rest looked up from reference TRBV5-4 and TRBJ1-2, is ETGVTQSPTHLIKTRGQQVTLRCSSQSGHNTVSWYQQALGQGPQFIFQYYREEENGRGNFPPRFSGLQFPNYSSELNVNALELDDSALYLCASSPGGYGYTFGSGTRLTVV.

The V and J genes are TRBV5-6 and TRBJ2-1; tentative D call: TRBD2 (6 bases). The CDR3 extends over 12 amino acids. The germline gives CDR1 SGHDT, CDR2 YYEEEE. V lost 2 bases, J lost 10 bases, and 10 bases lay in between. CDR3 amino acids: CASSLRLAEQFF. For the CDR3, the DNA is TGTGCCAGCAGCTTACGGCTAGCGGAGCAGTTCTTC.

The chain carries TRBV7-2 and TRBJ2-1; 10 bases map to TRBD2. In germline, CDR1 is SGHTA, CDR2 FQGNSA. Trimming removed 5 bases from V and 4 bases from J; junction bases left unmatched: 8. The CDR3 sequence is 16 residues long. CDR3 DNA: TGTGCCAGCAGCGCACAGGGACTAGCGCATTACAATGAGCAGTTCTTC. Translated: CASSAQGLAHYNEQFF.

This sequence joins TRBV14 and TRBJ2-5; D may correspond to TRBD1 or TRBD2 (5 bases each). CDR1 is SGHDN and CDR2 is FVKESK in the germline V gene. The CDR3 has 12 amino acids. The ends were cut back, 1 base at V and 9 bases at J, with 9 bases in the middle. The CDR3 protein is CASSQAVGAQYF. The CDR3 DNA is TGTGCCAGCAGCCAAGCCGTGGGGGCCCAGTACTTC.

The V call is TRBV28, the J call TRBJ2-5; D call uncertain. The CDR3 is made up of 13 amino acids. The germline V gene encodes CDR1 MDHEN and CDR2 SYDVKM. Trimming pared 6 bases from V and 0 bases from J, leaving 8 bases between. The CDR3, as DNA: TGTGCCAGCAGACAAGACAACCAAGAGACCCAGTACTTC. Amino acids: CASRQDNQETQYF.

The CDR3 bases are TGTGCCAGCAGGTGGGGGGCCAATGAGCAGTTCTTC. This translates into CASRWGANEQFF. J is TRBJ2-1 and V is TRBV28; D possibly uses TRBD1 or TRBD2 (6 bases each). The CDR3 loop spans 12 amino acids. Germline lookup yields CDR1 MDHEN and CDR2 SYDVKM. V was clipped by 6 bases and J by 6 bases, with 9 bases between them.

The CDR3, as DNA: TGTGCCAGCAGCGTAGATGGGCAGGGATATGCCTACGAGCAGTACTTC. It specifies CASSVDGQGYAYEQYF. This chain uses TRBV9 with TRBJ2-7; TRBD1 is a possible D gene (5 bases). This CDR3 contains 16 residues. Trimming cost V 0 bases and J 2 bases, with 15 bases left between them. CDR1 and CDR2 from the germline V gene are SGDLS and YYNGEE.

V usage is TRBV15 and J usage is TRBJ2-1; possibly TRBD2 for D (5 bases). V was trimmed by 5 bases and J by 8 bases, leaving 19 bases between them. From germline, CDR1 is LNHNV and CDR2 YYDKDF (reference sequence). The length of the CDR3 is 15 residues. As DNA, the CDR3 is TGTGCCACCAGCGCACCTGCCGTCCGGGGTCATGAGCAGTTCTTC. Amino acid sequence: CATSAPAVRGHEQFF.

The chain recombines TRBV9 with TRBJ2-7, with 8 positions matching TRBD2. V dropped 4 bases and J dropped 7; count of bases not matched to a gene: 4. This CDR3 comprises 12 residues. Germline V gene data show CDR1 as SGDLS and CDR2 as YYNGEE. The CDR3 coding sequence is TGTGCCAGCAGCCCGGGAGGGACGGAGCAGTACTTC. It codes for CASSPGGTEQYF. Full variable domain (rest looked up from reference TRBV9 and TRBJ2-7): DSGVTQTPKHLITATGQRVTLRCSPRSGDLSVYWYQQSLDQGLQFLIQYYNGEERAKGNILERFSAQQFPDLHSELNLSSLELGDSALYFCASSPGGTEQYFGPGTRLTVT.

This clone was picked up one time. The chain carries TRBV18 and TRBJ1-4; D is unresolved. This CDR3 has 16 amino acids. Trimming stripped 2 bases from V and 7 bases from J, with 17 bases between. The germline gives CDR1 KGHSH, CDR2 LQKENI. The CDR3 nucleotides read TGTGCCAGCTCACCAAACCTACGGGAAAGAGGTGAAAAACTGTTTTTT. It specifies CASSPNLRERGEKLFF.

The V gene is TRBV10-2, the J gene TRBJ2-7; D is ambiguous. The length of the CDR3 is 13 residues. V was trimmed by 3 bases and J by 1 base, leaving 7 bases between them. Germline values: CDR1 WSHSY, CDR2 SAAADI. The chain's CDR3 is CASSELSSYEQYF. The CDR3 coding sequence is TGCGCCAGCAGTGAACTAAGTTCCTACGAGCAGTACTTC.